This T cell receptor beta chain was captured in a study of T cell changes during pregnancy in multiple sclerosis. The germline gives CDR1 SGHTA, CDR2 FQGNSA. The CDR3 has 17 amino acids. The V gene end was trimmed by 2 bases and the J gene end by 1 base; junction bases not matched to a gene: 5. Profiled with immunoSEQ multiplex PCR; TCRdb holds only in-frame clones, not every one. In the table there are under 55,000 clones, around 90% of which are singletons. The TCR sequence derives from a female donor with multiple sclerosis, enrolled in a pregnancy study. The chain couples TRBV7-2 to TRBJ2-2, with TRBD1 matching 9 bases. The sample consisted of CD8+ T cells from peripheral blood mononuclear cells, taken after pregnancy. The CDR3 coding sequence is TGTGCCAGCAGCTTAACGAAGGGACAGGGGAACACCGGGGAGCTGTTTTTT. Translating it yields CASSLTKGQGNTGELFF.